The T cell receptor beta chain described here comes from a study of response to subunit inactivated influenza vaccine. Comment on this clonotype: Its antigen remains unknown.

General study points: New T cells are recruited in small numbers by each seasonal influenza vaccination, according to the authors' suggestion.

The CDR3 sequence is 14 residues long. Germline V CDR1 and CDR2: MNHEY, SMNVEV (reference sequence). V was cut by 6 bases and J by 1 base, with 10 bases left in between. Each CDR3 protein is one row after TCRdb ran MiXCR on the RT-PCR reads. The sample contains hundreds of thousands of distinct CDR3 sequences, 15% to 17% of which appear only once. This chain joins TRBV27 and TRBJ2-4; D unresolved. The sequences come from PBMCs from blood, collected less than 13 days after vaccination. The TCR originated in a man aged 50 to 59 who received an inactivated influenza vaccine. Here the CDR3 reads CASRQNLAKNIQYF. The CDR3 DNA reads TGTGCCAGCAGACAAAACCTGGCCAAAAACATTCAGTACTTC.